The clone carrying this TCR beta chain turned up a few times. Its antigen is as yet unknown. The data belong to a study of T cells after yellow fever vaccination. Overall study: Fractions low in cell number were prepared with SMART-Seq v4 Ultra Low Input.

TCRdb passed the 5' RACE reads through MiXCR, listing each CDR3 protein once. The profile shows roughly 120,000 distinct CDR3 sequences, 8.4% of them singletons. V dropped 0 bases and J dropped 5 bases, with 13 bases sitting between them. Per the germline V gene, CDR1 is MNHEY and CDR2 is SVGAGI. The CDR3 has 15 residues. Notes on the study in general: A minor fraction of clonotypes spanned both CD4 and CD8 compartments. Researchers cautioned that FACS-sorted repertoires could harbor abundant clonotypes contaminating from the bulk population. Most primary-vaccination clones reappeared after the booster (about 97% CD4, about 90% CD8).

This TCR was recovered from a young man who received the YFV17D yellow fever vaccine. The chain couples TRBV6-5 to TRBJ2-5; possible D gene TRBD2, 6 bases. The starting material was CD8+ T cells sorted from PBMCs, obtained 45 days after the yellow fever booster vaccination. The CDR3 DNA sequence: TGTGCCAGCAGTTACTCCGGTCCCGGAGGGGAGACCCAGTACTTC. Residues: CASSYSGPGGETQYF.